Below, 2 T cell receptor beta chains from the same sample are listed, as sequenced in a study of shared clonotypes between healthy human individuals. Measured with immunoSEQ multiplex PCR; TCRdb has only the in-frame clones, and not every one. Of 2 million to 2.5 million clones listed, roughly 90% are singletons. The sample taken for sequencing was naive CD4+ T cells from PBMCs. The subset denotes: CD45RA+ positively selected. The receptors derive from a man aged 18-30 years in good health. Some clones in this sample may be carry-over from other donors' samples.

Comments on this clone: Other DNA variants within this sample encode the same CDR3. The chain links TRBV5-1 to TRBJ1-5; 7 positions match TRBD1. The CDR3 totals 13 residues. V trimming: 4 bases; J trimming: 4 bases; junction bases outside the gene matches: 2. CDR1 is SGHRS and CDR2 is YFSETQ in the germline V gene. CDR3 nucleotides: TGCGCCAGCAGCCCGACAGGGAATCAGCCCCAGCATTTT. Its protein product is CASSPTGNQPQHF.

This chain uses TRBV10-1 with TRBJ2-2; 7 nucleotides agree with TRBD1. V was clipped by 0 bases and J by 1 base; unmatched bases: 5. The CDR3 spans 17 residues. CDR1 is WNHNN, CDR2 SYGVQD, per germline (reference sequence). DNA of the CDR3: TGCGCCAGCAGTGAGTCGACTTGGACAGGGAACACCGGGGAGCTGTTTTTT. This translates into CASSESTWTGNTGELFF.